These 21 T cell receptor beta chains came from one sample sequenced in a study of shared clonotypes between healthy human individuals (TCRdb year 2020). CD8 naive samples were obtained by positive selection for CCR7 among CD45RO-negative cells, yielding a CD45RA+CCR7+ population from which TemRA cells were excluded. Library generation was performed with the immunoSEQ multiplex PCR assay. TCRdb obtained this table from immuneACCESS and retained in-frame rearrangements with V and J assigned. These tables miss some clones; where compared with another copy, unresolved V genes account for less than half of the shortfall, and the remainder is unexplained. The sample contains 760,000 or so clones, just over 95% of them found a single time. Under 0.25% of the sample is held by the ten biggest clonotypes. Sequencing input: naive CD8+ T cells sorted from blood. The meaning of the sample's cell subset or site label: CD45RA+CCR7+. Every receptor here comes from a man aged 30 to 45 in good health.

This chain uses TRBV5-1 with TRBJ2-1; D is possibly TRBD2 (6 bases). This CDR3 is built from 15 residues. Trimming shortened V by 4 bases and J by 4 bases, and 15 bases separated the two germline ends. Germline V lookup: CDR1 SGHRS, CDR2 YFSETQ. Here the CDR3 DNA reads TGCGCCAGCAGCGCGGGATCATCCGAGTACAATGAGCAGTTCTTC. It is translated as CASSAGSSEYNEQFF.

This clone was seen only once. The rearrangement links TRBV7-2 to TRBJ2-2; TRBD2 is a possible D gene (5 bases). V lost 1 base to trimming and J lost 6 bases, with 6 bases between them. CDR1 SGHTA and CDR2 FQGNSA come from the germline V gene. The CDR3 length is 13 residues. The CDR3 region is CASSLVSAGELFF. CDR3 coding DNA: TGTGCCAGCAGCTTAGTTAGCGCCGGGGAGCTGTTTTTT. The whole variable domain, remainder taken from reference TRBV7-2 and TRBJ2-2, is GAGVSQSPSNKVTEKGKDVELRCDPISGHTALYWYRQSLGQGLEFLIYFQGNSAPDKSGLPSDRFSAERTGGSVSTLTIQRTQQEDSAVYLCASSLVSAGELFFGEGSRLTVL.

This clone came up once. The chain links TRBV2 to TRBJ2-7, with D possibly being TRBD1 or TRBD2 (6 bases each). CDR3 length equals 13 residues. The germline CDR1 and CDR2 sequences are SNHLY and FYNNEI. V was cut by 4 bases and J by 5 bases, with 12 bases left in between. The CDR3 nucleotides read TGTGCCAGCAGTGTCGCAGGGGAGGACGAGCAGTACTTC. Translated, it gives CASSVAGEDEQYF.

The DNA for the CDR3 is TGTGCCAGCACGGCAGGGGATAGATACGAGCAGTACTTC. Encoded protein: CASTAGDRYEQYF. The V and J genes are TRBV2 and TRBJ2-7; tentatively, D is TRBD1 (6 bases). Between the trimmed V and J ends, which lost 7 bases and 4 bases, there was a span of 14 bases. Germline V gives CDR1 SNHLY, CDR2 FYNNEI. The CDR3 sequence is 13 residues long.

This rearrangement joins TRBV2 to TRBJ1-5; D gene unclear. The germline V gene encodes CDR1 SNHLY and CDR2 FYNNEI. Trimming shortened V by 4 bases and J by 0 bases, and 10 bases separated the two germline ends. CDR3 length: 15 amino acids. The CDR3 DNA sequence: TGTGCCAGCAGTGGCAGGTCTTATAGCAATCAGCCCCAGCATTTT. It codes for CASSGRSYSNQPQHF.

V and J are TRBV29-1 and TRBJ1-4; D might be TRBD1 (6 bases). Per germline, CDR1 SQVTM and CDR2 ANQGSEA. V lost 5 bases and J lost 7, with 17 bases in between. There are 14 residues in the CDR3. Here the CDR3 DNA reads TGCAGCGTTCTACCTAGAGGGGGAGGTGAAAAACTGTTTTTT. Protein: CSVLPRGGGEKLFF. Based on the CDR3 plus reference TRBV29-1 and TRBJ1-4, the full variable domain is SAVISQKPSRDICQRGTSLTIQCQVDSQVTMMFWYRQQPGQSLTLIATANQGSEATYESGFVIDKFPISRPNLTFSTLTVSNMSPEDSSIYLCSVLPRGGGEKLFFGSGTQLSVL.

Note on this clone: Distinct nucleotide sequences in the sample also encode this CDR3. CDR3 sequence (DNA): TGTGCCAGCAGCGCCGGCCTGGATACGCAGTATTTT. This translates into CASSAGLDTQYF. The chain carries TRBV9 and TRBJ2-3; D uncertain. The CDR3 runs to 12 residues. Germline V lookup: CDR1 SGDLS, CDR2 YYNGEE. V shed 3 bases and J shed 6 bases, with 8 bases lying between them.

The chain joins TRBV28 to TRBJ2-7, with 7 bases that match TRBD2. The CDR3 spans 15 residues. V shed 5 bases and J 1 base; nucleotides not matched to a gene: 8. CDR1 and CDR2 from the germline V gene are MDHEN and SYDVKM. The CDR3 loop reads CASSPLGRESYEQYF. The CDR3 DNA sequence: TGTGCCAGCAGTCCCCTTGGGCGGGAGTCCTACGAGCAGTACTTC.

The V gene is TRBV28, the J gene TRBJ1-3; unclear D gene. In germline, CDR1 is MDHEN, CDR2 SYDVKM. CDR3 length: 13 amino acids. V shed 6 bases and J shed 1 base, with 7 bases lying between them. The CDR3 loop reads CASREGSGNTIYF. The CDR3 bases are TGTGCCAGCAGAGAAGGTTCTGGAAACACCATATATTTT.

The chain is built from TRBV5-1 and TRBJ2-7; D perhaps matches TRBD1 (6 bases). V was shortened by 2 bases and J by 0 bases, with 18 bases between the two germline ends. This CDR3 region has 17 residues. Germline V gene data show CDR1 as SGHRS and CDR2 as YFSETQ. CDR3 coding DNA: TGCGCCAGCAGCTTTCCCCCTAACGACAGGCACTCCTACGAGCAGTACTTC. This encodes CASSFPPNDRHSYEQYF. The whole variable domain, remainder taken from reference TRBV5-1 and TRBJ2-7, is KAGVTQTPRYLIKTRGQQVTLSCSPISGHRSVSWYQQTPGQGLQFLFEYFSETQRNKGNFPGRFSGRQFSNSRSEMNVSTLELGDSALYLCASSFPPNDRHSYEQYFGPGTRLTVT.

The rearrangement uses TRBV28 and TRBJ2-1; TRBD2 might be the D (6 bases). The ends were cut back, 9 bases at V and 1 base at J, with 19 bases in the middle. Germline CDR1 MDHEN, CDR2 SYDVKM. The CDR3 contains 16 residues. CDR3 in amino acids: CASRGSGHQSYNEQFF. CDR3 nucleotides: TGTGCCAGTAGAGGTAGCGGCCATCAATCCTACAATGAGCAGTTCTTC. The variable domain in full, completed from reference TRBV28 and TRBJ2-1, reads DVKVTQSSRYLVKRTGEKVFLECVQDMDHENMFWYRQDPGLGLRLIYFSYDVKMKEKGDIPEGYSVSREKKERFSLILESASTNQTSMYLCASRGSGHQSYNEQFFGPGTRLTVL.

As to this clone: One end of the junction does not line up with germline, which may come from a read error. This chain links TRBV27 with TRBJ2-1, with 12 bases that match TRBD2. The CDR3 runs 16 residues. Germline-derived CDR1 and CDR2 are MNHEY and SMNVEV (reference sequence). In DNA, the CDR3 is TGTGCCAGCAGGCTAGCGGGAGGGTACTCCCACAATGAGCAGTTCTTC. Translated: CASRLAGGYSHNEQFF.

The gene calls are TRBV7-9 and TRBJ2-7; 7 bases match TRBD1. The germline V gene has CDR1 SEHNR and CDR2 FQNEAQ (reference sequence). The junction had 8 bases not matched to a gene; V was cut back by 6 bases and J by 0 bases. This CDR3 is 15 amino acids long. CDR3: CASRTTGSSSYEQYF. CDR3 nucleotides: TGTGCCAGCAGGACGACAGGGAGTAGCTCCTACGAGCAGTACTTC.

CDR3 nucleotides: TGTGCCAGCAGTTCTACCGGGACTAGCGGGATATACGAGCAGTACTTC. This translates into CASSSTGTSGIYEQYF. The chain couples TRBV27 to TRBJ2-7; TRBD2 aligns across 13 bases. V lost 4 bases to trimming and J lost 4 bases; unmatched junction nucleotides: 7. This CDR3 region has 16 residues. Germline CDR1 reads MNHEY; CDR2 reads SMNVEV (reference sequence).

The rearrangement uses TRBV7-9 and TRBJ2-1; D is possibly TRBD2 (6 bases). Germline V gives CDR1 SEHNR, CDR2 FQNEAQ (reference sequence). The CDR3 length is 12 residues. V shed 6 bases and J shed 9 bases, with 12 bases lying between them. The CDR3 is CASSTSSPEQFF. Here the CDR3 DNA reads TGTGCCAGCAGTACTAGCTCGCCTGAGCAGTTCTTC.

The chain uses TRBV4-1 and TRBJ2-7; D unresolved. The CDR3 has 13 amino acids. Germline values: CDR1 MGHRA, CDR2 YSYEKL. Trimming took off 1 base at V and 1 base at J, with 5 bases between the two ends. CDR3 sequence (DNA): TGCGCCAGCAGCCAAGGGAGATCCTACGAGCAGTACTTC. Translated, it gives CASSQGRSYEQYF.

The genes are TRBV6-5 and TRBJ2-5, with TRBD2 as a possible D gene (6 bases). V lost 7 bases and J 4 bases, leaving 13 bases between the germline ends. There are 13 residues in the CDR3. CDR1 MNHEY and CDR2 SVGAGI come from the germline V gene. Written as DNA, the CDR3 is TGTGCCAGCACCCCAGGGAGGTCAGAGACCCAGTACTTC. This translates into CASTPGRSETQYF.

With respect to this clone: The sample has other DNA sequences that encode this CDR3 too. The CDR3: CASSLGLAGTDTQYF. The CDR3 nucleotides are TGTGCCAGCAGCTTAGGACTAGCGGGAACAGATACGCAGTATTTT. V gene TRBV13 combines with J gene TRBJ2-3, with 10 nucleotides matching TRBD2. V shed 0 bases and J 3 bases; nucleotides not matched to a gene: 0. Germline V CDR1 and CDR2: PRHDT, FYEKMQ (reference sequence). The CDR3 extends over 15 amino acids.

The chain links TRBV2 to TRBJ2-6; D gene uncertain. The CDR3 has 15 amino acids. Per germline, CDR1 SNHLY and CDR2 FYNNEI. Between the trimmed V and J ends, which lost 3 bases and 0 bases, there was a span of 6 bases. CDR3 DNA: TGTGCCAGCAGTGAGTTCAGCTCTGGGGCCAACGTCCTGACTTTC. Protein sequence: CASSEFSSGANVLTF.

The gene calls are TRBV29-1 and TRBJ1-1, with D perhaps TRBD1 (5 bases). Trimming took off 2 bases at V and 7 bases at J, with 11 bases between the two ends. This CDR3 spans 12 amino acids. Germline assignment: CDR1 SQVTM and CDR2 ANQGSEA. CDR3 in DNA: TGCAGCGTTGAAAAGGGGTCGGTTGAAGCTTTCTTT. Amino acids: CSVEKGSVEAFF.

This clone appeared a single time. V usage is TRBV6-5 and J usage is TRBJ1-2; weak D call: TRBD1 (6 bases). Germline V gene data show CDR1 as MNHEY and CDR2 as SVGAGI. Trimming removed 0 bases from V and 8 bases from J, with 16 bases in between. The CDR3 is 15 residues long. CDR3 in DNA: TGTGCCAGCAGTTACTCGATTACAGGGCAGGGGGGCTACACCTTC. It is translated as CASSYSITGQGGYTF.